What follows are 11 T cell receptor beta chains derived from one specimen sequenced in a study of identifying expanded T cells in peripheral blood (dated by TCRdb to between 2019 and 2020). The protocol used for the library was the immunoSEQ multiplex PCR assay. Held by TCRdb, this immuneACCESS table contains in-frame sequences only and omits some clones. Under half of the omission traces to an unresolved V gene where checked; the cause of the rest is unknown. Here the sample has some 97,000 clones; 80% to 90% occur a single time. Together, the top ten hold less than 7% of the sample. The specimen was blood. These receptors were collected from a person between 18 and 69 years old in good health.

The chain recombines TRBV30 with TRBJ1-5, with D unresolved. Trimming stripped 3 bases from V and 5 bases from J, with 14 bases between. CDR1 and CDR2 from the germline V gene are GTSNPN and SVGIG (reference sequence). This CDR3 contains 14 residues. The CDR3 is CAWSRSRFYQPQHF. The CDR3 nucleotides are TGTGCCTGGAGCCGGTCGCGATTTTATCAGCCCCAGCATTTT. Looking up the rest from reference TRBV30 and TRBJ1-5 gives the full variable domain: SQTIHQWPATLVQPVGSPLSLECTVEGTSNPNLYWYRQAAGRGLQLLFYSVGIGQISSEVPQNLSASRPQDRQFILSSKKLLLSDSGFYLCAWSRSRFYQPQHFGDGTRLSIL.

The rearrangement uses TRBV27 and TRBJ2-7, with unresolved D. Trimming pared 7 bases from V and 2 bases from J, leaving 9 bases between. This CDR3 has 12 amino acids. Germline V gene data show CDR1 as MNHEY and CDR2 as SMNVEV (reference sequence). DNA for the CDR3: TGTGCCAGCATCCCCCGGACCTACGAGCAGTACTTC. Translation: CASIPRTYEQYF.

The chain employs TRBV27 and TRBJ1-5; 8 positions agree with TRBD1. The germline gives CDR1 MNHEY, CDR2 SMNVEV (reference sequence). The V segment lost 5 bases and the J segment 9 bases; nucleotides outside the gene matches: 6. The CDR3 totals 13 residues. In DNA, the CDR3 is TGTGCCAGCAGTAAACAGGGGGGCAGGCCCCAGCATTTT. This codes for CASSKQGGRPQHF.

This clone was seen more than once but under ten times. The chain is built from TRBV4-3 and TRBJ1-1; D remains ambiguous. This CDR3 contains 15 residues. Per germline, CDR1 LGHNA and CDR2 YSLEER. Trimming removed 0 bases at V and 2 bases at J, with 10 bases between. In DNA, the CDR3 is TGCGCCAGCAGCCAAGATCGTAAGGCAAACACTGAAGCTTTCTTT. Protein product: CASSQDRKANTEAFF.

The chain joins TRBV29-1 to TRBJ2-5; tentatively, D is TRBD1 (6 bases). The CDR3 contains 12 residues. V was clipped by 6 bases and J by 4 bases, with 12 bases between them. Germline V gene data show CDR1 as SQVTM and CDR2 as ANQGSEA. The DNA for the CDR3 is TGCAGCGTCCCGGGACAAAGAGAGACCCAGTACTTC. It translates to CSVPGQRETQYF. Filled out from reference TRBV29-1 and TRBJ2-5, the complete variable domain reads SAVISQKPSRDICQRGTSLTIQCQVDSQVTMMFWYRQQPGQSLTLIATANQGSEATYESGFVIDKFPISRPNLTFSTLTVSNMSPEDSSIYLCSVPGQRETQYFGPGTRLLVL.

The CDR3 loop reads CASSQDPASAGTGGYGYTF. As DNA, the CDR3 is TGCGCCAGCAGCCAAGACCCCGCCTCGGCCGGGACAGGGGGGTATGGCTACACCTTC. This sequence joins TRBV4-1 and TRBJ1-2; 11 bases match TRBD1. This CDR3 is built from 19 residues. The V segment lost 0 bases and the J segment 5 bases; nucleotides outside the gene matches: 14. Per the germline V gene, CDR1 is MGHRA and CDR2 is YSYEKL.

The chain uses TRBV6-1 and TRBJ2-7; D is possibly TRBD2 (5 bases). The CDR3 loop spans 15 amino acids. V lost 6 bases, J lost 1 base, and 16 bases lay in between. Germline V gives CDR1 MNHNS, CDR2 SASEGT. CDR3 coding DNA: TGTGCCAGCAGCGTCGGAGGACTGTTATCCTACGAGCAGTACTTC. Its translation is CASSVGGLLSYEQYF.

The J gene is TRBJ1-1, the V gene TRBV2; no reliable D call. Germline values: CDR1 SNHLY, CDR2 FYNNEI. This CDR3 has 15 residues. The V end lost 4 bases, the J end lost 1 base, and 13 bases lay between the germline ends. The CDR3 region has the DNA TGTGCCAGCAGTGGAACTACTAATAGGAACACTGAAGCTTTCTTT. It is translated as CASSGTTNRNTEAFF.

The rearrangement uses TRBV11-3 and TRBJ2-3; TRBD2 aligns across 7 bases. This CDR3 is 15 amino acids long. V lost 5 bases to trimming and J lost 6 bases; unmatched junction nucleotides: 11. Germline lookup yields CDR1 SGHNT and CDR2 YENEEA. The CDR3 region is CASSPRLAPDDTQYF. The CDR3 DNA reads TGTGCCAGCAGCCCCCGACTAGCCCCTGATGATACGCAGTATTTT.

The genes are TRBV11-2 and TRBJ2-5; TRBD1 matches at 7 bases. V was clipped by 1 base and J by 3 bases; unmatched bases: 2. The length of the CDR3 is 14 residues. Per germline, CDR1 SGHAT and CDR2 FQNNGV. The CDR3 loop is CASSLGTGEETQYF. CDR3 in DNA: TGTGCCAGCAGCTTAGGGACAGGTGAAGAGACCCAGTACTTC.

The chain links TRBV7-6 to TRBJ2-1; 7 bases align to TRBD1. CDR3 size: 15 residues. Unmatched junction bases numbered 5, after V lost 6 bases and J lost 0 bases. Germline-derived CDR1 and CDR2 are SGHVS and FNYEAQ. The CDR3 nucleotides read TGTGCCAGCAGTCTCAGGGGGAGCTCCTACAATGAGCAGTTCTTC. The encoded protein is CASSLRGSSYNEQFF.